This T cell receptor (beta chain) was identified in a study of blood T cell repertoires in COVID-19. Study overall: There were acute and convalescent COVID-19 samples, and they came from the United States, Italy and Spain. PBMCs, B-cell-depleted T cells, or T cells provided the cDNA or gDNA that made up the material.

Sequenced by immunoSEQ multiplex PCR; TCRdb stores in-frame clones only, minus some. This table has hundreds of thousands of clones, roughly 85% appearing once. Trimming cost V 7 bases and J 6 bases, with 15 bases left between them. This CDR3 region has 13 residues. Looked up from germline, CDR1 is MNHNY and CDR2 is SVGAGI (reference sequence). This chain uses TRBV6-6 with TRBJ1-1; maybe TRBD1 (6 bases). The source is a woman aged 40 to 50 with active or convalescent COVID-19. The sequencing input was peripheral blood. CDR3 coding DNA: TGTGCCAGCAACCACGGGGGGGCCGCTGAAGCTTTCTTT. Translated, it gives CASNHGGAAEAFF.